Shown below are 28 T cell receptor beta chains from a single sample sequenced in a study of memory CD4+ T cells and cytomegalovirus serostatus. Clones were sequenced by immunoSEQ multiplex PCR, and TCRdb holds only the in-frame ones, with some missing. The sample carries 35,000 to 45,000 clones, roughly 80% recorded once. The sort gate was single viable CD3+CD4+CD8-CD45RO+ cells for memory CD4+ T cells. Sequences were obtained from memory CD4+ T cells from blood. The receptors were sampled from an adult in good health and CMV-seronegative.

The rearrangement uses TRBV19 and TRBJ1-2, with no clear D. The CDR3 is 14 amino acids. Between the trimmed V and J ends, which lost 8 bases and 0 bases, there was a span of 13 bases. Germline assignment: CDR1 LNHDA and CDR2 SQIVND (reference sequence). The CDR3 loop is CASCRGETNYGYTF. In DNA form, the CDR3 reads TGTGCCAGTTGTCGCGGGGAAACTAACTATGGCTACACCTTC.

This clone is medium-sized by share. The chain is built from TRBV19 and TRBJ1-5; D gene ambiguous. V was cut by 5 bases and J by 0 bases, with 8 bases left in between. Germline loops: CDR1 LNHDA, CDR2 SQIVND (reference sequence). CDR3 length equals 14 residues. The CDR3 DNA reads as TGTGCCAGTAGTTCAGTCTATAGCAATCAGCCCCAGCATTTT. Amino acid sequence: CASSSVYSNQPQHF. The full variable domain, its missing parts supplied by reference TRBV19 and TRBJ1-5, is DGGITQSPKYLFRKEGQNVTLSCEQNLNHDAMYWYRQDPGQGLRLIYYSQIVNDFQKGDIAEGYSVSREKKESFPLTVTSAQKNPTAFYLCASSSVYSNQPQHFGDGTRLSIL.

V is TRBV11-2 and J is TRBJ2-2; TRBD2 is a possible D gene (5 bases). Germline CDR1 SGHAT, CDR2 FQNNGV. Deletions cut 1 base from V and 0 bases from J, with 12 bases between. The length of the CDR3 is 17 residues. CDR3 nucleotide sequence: TGTGCCAGCAGCTTAGGGACTTGGCAGCCGAACACCGGGGAGCTGTTTTTT. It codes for CASSLGTWQPNTGELFF. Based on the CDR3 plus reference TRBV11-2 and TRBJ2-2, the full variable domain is EAGVAQSPRYKIIEKRQSVAFWCNPISGHATLYWYQQILGQGPKLLIQFQNNGVVDDSQLPKDRFSAERLKGVDSTLKIQPAKLEDSAVYLCASSLGTWQPNTGELFFGEGSRLTVL.

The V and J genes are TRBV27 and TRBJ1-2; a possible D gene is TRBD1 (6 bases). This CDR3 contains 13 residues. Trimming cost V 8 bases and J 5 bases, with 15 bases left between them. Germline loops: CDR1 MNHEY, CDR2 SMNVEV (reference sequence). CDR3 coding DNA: TGTGCCAGCGGCCCCAGGGGTGCGTATGGCTACACCTTC. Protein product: CASGPRGAYGYTF.

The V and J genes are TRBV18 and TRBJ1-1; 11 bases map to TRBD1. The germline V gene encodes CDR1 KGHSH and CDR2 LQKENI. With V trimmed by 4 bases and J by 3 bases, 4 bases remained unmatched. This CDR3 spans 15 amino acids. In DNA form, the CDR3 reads TGTGCCAGCTCACAGGGGACAGGGGGGGACACTGAAGCTTTCTTT. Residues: CASSQGTGGDTEAFF.

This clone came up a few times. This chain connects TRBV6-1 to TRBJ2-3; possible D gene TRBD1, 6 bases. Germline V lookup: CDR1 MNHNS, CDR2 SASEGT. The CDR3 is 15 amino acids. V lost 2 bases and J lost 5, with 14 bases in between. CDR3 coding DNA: TGTGCCAGCAGTGAACAGGCAGGGGCGGGAGATACGCAGTATTTT. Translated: CASSEQAGAGDTQYF.

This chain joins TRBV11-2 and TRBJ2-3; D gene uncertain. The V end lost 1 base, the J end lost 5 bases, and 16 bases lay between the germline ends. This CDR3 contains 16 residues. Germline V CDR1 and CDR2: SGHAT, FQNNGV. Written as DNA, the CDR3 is TGTGCCAGCAGCTTAGCCGCCGGGCTGGCAGGAGATACGCAGTATTTT. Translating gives CASSLAAGLAGDTQYF. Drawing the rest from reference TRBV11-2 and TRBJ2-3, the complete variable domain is EAGVAQSPRYKIIEKRQSVAFWCNPISGHATLYWYQQILGQGPKLLIQFQNNGVVDDSQLPKDRFSAERLKGVDSTLKIQPAKLEDSAVYLCASSLAAGLAGDTQYFGPGTRLTVL.

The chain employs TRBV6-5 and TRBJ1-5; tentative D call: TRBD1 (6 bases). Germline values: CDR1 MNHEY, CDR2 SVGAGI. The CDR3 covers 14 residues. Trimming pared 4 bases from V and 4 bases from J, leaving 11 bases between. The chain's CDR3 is CASSWGGPNQPQHF. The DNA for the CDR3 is TGTGCCAGCAGTTGGGGGGGCCCGAATCAGCCCCAGCATTTT.

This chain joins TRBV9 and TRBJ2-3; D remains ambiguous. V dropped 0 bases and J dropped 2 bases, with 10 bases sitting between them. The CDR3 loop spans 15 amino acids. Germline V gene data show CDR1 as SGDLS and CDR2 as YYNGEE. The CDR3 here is CASSVDGSFTDTQYF. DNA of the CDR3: TGTGCCAGCAGCGTAGACGGATCCTTCACAGATACGCAGTATTTT.

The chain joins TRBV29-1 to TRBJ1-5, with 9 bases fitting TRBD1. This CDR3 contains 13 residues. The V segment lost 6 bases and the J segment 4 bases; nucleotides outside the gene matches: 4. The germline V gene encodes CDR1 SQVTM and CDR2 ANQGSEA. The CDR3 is CSVSGQGNQPQHF. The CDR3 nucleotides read TGCAGCGTCTCGGGACAGGGTAATCAGCCCCAGCATTTT.

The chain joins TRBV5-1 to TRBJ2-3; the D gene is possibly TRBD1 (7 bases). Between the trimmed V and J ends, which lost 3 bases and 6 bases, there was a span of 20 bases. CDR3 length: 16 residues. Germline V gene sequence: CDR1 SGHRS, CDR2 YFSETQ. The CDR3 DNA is TGCGCCAGCAGCTGGGGGGCCGGGACAGATACGGATACGCAGTATTTT. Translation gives CASSWGAGTDTDTQYF.

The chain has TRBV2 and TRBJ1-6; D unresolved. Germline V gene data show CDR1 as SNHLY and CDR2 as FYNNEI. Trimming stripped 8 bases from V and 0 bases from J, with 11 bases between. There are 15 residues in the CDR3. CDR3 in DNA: TGTGCCAGCGCCACGGTGAGCTCCTATAATTCACCCCTCCACTTT. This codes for CASATVSSYNSPLHF. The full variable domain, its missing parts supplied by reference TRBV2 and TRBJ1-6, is EPEVTQTPSHQVTQMGQEVILRCVPISNHLYFYWYRQILGQKVEFLVSFYNNEISEKSEIFDDQFSVERPDGSNFTLKIRSTKLEDSAMYFCASATVSSYNSPLHFGNGTRLTVT.

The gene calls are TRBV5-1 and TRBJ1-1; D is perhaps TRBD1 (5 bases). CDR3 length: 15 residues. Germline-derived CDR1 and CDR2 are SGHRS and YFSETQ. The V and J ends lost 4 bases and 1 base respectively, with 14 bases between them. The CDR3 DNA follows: TGCGCCAGCAGCCCGTCAGGGTTAGAGAACACTGAAGCTTTCTTT. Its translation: CASSPSGLENTEAFF.

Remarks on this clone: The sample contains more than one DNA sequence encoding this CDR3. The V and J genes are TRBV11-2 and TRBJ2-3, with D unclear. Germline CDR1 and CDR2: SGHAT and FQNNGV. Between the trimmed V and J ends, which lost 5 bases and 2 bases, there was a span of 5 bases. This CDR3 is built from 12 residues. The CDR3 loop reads CASSLTTDTQYF. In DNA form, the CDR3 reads TGTGCCAGCAGCCTGACCACAGATACGCAGTATTTT.

CDR3 in DNA: TGTGCCAGCTCACCGGGGACAGGGAATTCACCCCTCCACTTT. It specifies CASSPGTGNSPLHF. The V and J genes are TRBV18 and TRBJ1-6, with 9 nucleotides matching TRBD1. After removal of 3 bases from V and 7 bases from J, the junction contained 1 base not matched to a gene. Germline V gene sequence: CDR1 KGHSH, CDR2 LQKENI. The CDR3 loop spans 14 amino acids. The whole variable domain, filled in from reference TRBV18 and TRBJ1-6, reads NAGVMQNPRHLVRRRGQEARLRCSPMKGHSHVYWYRQLPEEGLKFMVYLQKENIIDESGMPKERFSAEFPKEGPSILRIQQVVRGDSAAYFCASSPGTGNSPLHFGNGTRLTVT.

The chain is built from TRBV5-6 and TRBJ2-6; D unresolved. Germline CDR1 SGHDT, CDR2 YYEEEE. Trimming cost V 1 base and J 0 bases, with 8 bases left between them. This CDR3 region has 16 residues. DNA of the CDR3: TGTGCCAGCAGCTTGATGAGTAGCTCTGGGGCCAACGTCCTGACTTTC. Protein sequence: CASSLMSSSGANVLTF. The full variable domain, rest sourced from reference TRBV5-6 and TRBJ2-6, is DAGVTQSPTHLIKTRGQQVTLRCSPKSGHDTVSWYQQALGQGPQFIFQYYEEEERQRGNFPDRFSGHQFPNYSSELNVNALLLGDSALYLCASSLMSSSGANVLTFGAGSRLTVL.

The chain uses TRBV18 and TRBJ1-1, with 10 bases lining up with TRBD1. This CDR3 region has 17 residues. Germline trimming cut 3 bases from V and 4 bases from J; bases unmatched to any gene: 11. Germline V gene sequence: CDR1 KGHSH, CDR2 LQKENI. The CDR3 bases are TGTGCCAGCTCACCCTCAATTCCGGGACAGGGGAGCACTGAAGCTTTCTTT. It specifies CASSPSIPGQGSTEAFF.

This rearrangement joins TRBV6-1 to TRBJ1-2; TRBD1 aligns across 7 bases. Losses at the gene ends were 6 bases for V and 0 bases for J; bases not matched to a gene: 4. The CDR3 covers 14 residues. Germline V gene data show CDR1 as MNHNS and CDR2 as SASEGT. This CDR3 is CASSYDRANYGYTF. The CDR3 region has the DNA TGTGCCAGCAGCTATGACAGGGCTAACTATGGCTACACCTTC.

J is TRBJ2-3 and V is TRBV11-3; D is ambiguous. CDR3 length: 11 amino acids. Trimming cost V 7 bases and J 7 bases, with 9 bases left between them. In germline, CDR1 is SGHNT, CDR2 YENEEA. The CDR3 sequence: CASTLSHTQYF. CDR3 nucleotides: TGTGCCAGCACCCTTTCTCATACGCAGTATTTT.

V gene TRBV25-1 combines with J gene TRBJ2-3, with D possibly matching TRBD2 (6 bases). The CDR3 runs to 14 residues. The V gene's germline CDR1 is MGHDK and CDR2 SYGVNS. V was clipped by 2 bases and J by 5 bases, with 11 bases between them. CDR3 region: CASSEVGGRDTQYF. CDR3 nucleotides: TGTGCCAGCAGTGAAGTGGGAGGCAGAGATACGCAGTATTTT.

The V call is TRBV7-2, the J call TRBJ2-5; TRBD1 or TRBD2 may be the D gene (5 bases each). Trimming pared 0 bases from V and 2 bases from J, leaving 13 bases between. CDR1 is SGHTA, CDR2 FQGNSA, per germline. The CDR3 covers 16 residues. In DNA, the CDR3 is TGTGCCAGCAGCTTAGCGCTTCGTGGGGGACAAGAGACCCAGTACTTC. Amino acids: CASSLALRGGQETQYF.

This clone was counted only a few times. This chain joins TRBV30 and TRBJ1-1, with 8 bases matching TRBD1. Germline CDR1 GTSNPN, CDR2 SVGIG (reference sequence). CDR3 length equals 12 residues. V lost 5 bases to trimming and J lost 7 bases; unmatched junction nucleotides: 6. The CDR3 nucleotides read TGTGCCTGGGAAACAGGGGGGAATGAAGCTTTCTTT. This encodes CAWETGGNEAFF.

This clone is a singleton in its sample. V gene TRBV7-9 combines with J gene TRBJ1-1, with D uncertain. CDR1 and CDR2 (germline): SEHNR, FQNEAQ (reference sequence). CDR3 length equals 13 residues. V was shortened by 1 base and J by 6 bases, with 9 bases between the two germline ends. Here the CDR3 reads CASSLVVGSEAFF. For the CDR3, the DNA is TGTGCCAGCAGCTTAGTGGTGGGTTCTGAAGCTTTCTTT.

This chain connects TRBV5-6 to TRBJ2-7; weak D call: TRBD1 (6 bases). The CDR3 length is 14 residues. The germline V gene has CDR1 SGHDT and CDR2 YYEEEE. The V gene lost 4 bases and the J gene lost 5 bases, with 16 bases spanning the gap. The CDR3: CASSTTGQINEQYF. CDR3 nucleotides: TGTGCCAGCAGCACCACCGGACAGATCAACGAGCAGTACTTC.

The CDR3: CASSLYGRGTDSNQPQHF. The CDR3 bases are TGTGCCAGCAGCTTGTACGGCAGGGGGACGGATAGCAATCAGCCCCAGCATTTT. The chain joins TRBV5-6 to TRBJ1-5; 7 positions match TRBD1. There are 18 residues in the CDR3. J was trimmed by 0 bases and V by 1 base; bases with no gene match: 10. From germline, CDR1 is SGHDT and CDR2 YYEEEE.

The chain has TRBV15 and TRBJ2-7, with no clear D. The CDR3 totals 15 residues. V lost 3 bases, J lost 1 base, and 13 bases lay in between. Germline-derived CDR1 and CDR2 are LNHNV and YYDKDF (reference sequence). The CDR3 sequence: CATSSDGSLSYEQYF. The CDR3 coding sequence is TGTGCCACCAGCAGCGACGGATCCCTATCCTACGAGCAGTACTTC.

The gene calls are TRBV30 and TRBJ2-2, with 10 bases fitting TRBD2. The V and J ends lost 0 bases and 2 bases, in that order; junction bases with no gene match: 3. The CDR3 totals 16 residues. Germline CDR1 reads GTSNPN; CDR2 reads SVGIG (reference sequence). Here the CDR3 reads CAWSVKRGGNTGELFF. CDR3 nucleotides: TGTGCCTGGAGTGTAAAGCGGGGGGGAAACACCGGGGAGCTGTTTTTT.

CDR3 loop: CASSVRDRRTANYGYTF. The CDR3 DNA is TGCGCCAGCAGCGTCCGGGACAGGCGAACAGCTAACTATGGCTACACCTTC. The genes are TRBV4-1 and TRBJ1-2; 8 nucleotides line up with TRBD1. The CDR3 has 17 amino acids. Looked up from germline, CDR1 is MGHRA and CDR2 is YSYEKL. Unmatched junction bases numbered 11, after V lost 5 bases and J lost 0 bases.